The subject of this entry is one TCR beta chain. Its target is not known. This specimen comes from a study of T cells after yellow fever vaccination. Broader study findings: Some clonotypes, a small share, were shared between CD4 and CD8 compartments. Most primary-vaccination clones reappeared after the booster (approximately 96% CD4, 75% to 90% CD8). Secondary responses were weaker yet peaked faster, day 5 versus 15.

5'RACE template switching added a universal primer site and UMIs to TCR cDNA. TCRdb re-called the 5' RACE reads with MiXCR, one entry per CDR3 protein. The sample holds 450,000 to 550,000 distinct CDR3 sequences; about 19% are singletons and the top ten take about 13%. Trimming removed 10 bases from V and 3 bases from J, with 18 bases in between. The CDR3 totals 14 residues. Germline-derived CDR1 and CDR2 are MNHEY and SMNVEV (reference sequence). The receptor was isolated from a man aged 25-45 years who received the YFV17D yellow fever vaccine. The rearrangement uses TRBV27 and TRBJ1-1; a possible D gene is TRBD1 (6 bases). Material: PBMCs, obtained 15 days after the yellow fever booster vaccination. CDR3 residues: CATGKAPGDTEAFF. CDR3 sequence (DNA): TGTGCCACCGGGAAGGCTCCAGGGGACACTGAAGCTTTCTTT.